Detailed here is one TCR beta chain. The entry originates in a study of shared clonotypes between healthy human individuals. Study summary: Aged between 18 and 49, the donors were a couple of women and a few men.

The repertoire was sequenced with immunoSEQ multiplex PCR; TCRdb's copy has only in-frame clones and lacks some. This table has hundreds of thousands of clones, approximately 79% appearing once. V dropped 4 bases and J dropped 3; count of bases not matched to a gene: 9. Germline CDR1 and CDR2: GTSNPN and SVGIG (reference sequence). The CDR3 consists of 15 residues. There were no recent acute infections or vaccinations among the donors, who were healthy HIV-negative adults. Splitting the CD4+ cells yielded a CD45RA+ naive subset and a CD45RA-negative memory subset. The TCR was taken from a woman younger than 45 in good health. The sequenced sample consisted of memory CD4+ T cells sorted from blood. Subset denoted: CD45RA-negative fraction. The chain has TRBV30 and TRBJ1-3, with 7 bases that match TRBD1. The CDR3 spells CAWMRDRAGGNTIYF. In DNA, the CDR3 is TGTGCCTGGATGAGAGACAGGGCCGGTGGAAACACCATATATTTT.